The 5 T cell receptor beta chains listed next were all sequenced from one sample in a study of blood T cell repertoires in COVID-19. Profiling relied on immunoSEQ multiplex PCR, and the TCRdb table lists in-frame clones only, not all of them. The repertoire holds about 160,000 clones, around four fifths seen once, with about 4% in the top ten. What was sequenced was peripheral blood. The receptors were sampled from a woman aged 80 or over with acute or convalescent COVID-19.

V gene TRBV5-1 combines with J gene TRBJ2-5, with D maybe TRBD1 (6 bases). Deletions cut 0 bases from V and 5 bases from J, with 26 bases between. This CDR3 region has 19 residues. Germline CDR1 reads SGHRS; CDR2 reads YFSETQ. CDR3 sequence reads: CASSLGSTLRQGRVETQYF. CDR3 DNA sequence: TGCGCCAGCAGCTTGGGTTCCACTCTGCGGCAGGGGAGAGTGGAGACCCAGTACTTC.

The rearrangement joins TRBV10-3 to TRBJ2-7; 8 bases match TRBD1. The CDR3 sequence is 13 residues long. J was trimmed by 3 bases and V by 4 bases; bases with no gene match: 2. CDR1 and CDR2 (germline): ENHRY, SYGVKD. In nucleotides, the CDR3 is TGTGCCATCAGTGCTGGACAGGGCTACGAGCAGTACTTC. Translating it yields CAISAGQGYEQYF.

In DNA, the CDR3 is TGTGCCTGGGGACAGGAAAACACTGAAGCTTTCTTT. Translation: CAWGQENTEAFF. The rearrangement links TRBV30 to TRBJ1-1, with 7 bases matching TRBD1. Germline loops: CDR1 GTSNPN, CDR2 SVGIG (reference sequence). The trim removed 5 bases at V and 2 bases at J, leaving 2 bases unmatched. The CDR3 is 12 residues long. Using reference TRBV30 and TRBJ1-1 for the parts outside the CDR3, the full variable domain is SQTIHQWPATLVQPVGSPLSLECTVEGTSNPNLYWYRQAAGRGLQLLFYSVGIGQISSEVPQNLSASRPQDRQFILSSKKLLLSDSGFYLCAWGQENTEAFFGQGTRLTVV.

The J gene is TRBJ1-6, the V gene TRBV6-5; D uncertain. The CDR3 contains 13 residues. CDR1 is MNHEY and CDR2 is SVGAGI in the germline V gene. The germline V and J ends were trimmed by 6 bases and 7 bases, with 10 bases remaining between them. The CDR3 protein is CASSGSGNSPLHF. CDR3 nucleotides: TGTGCCAGCAGCGGGTCCGGGAATTCACCCCTCCACTTT.

CDR3 region: CASSLSRGTGNTIYF. The CDR3 nucleotides are TGTGCCAGCAGCTTAAGTAGGGGGACTGGAAACACCATATATTTT. This chain joins TRBV7-2 and TRBJ1-3; TRBD1 is a possible D gene (6 bases). This CDR3 spans 15 amino acids. Trimming stripped 2 bases from V and 2 bases from J, with 10 bases between. Germline V gene lookup returns CDR1 SGHTA and CDR2 FQGNSA.